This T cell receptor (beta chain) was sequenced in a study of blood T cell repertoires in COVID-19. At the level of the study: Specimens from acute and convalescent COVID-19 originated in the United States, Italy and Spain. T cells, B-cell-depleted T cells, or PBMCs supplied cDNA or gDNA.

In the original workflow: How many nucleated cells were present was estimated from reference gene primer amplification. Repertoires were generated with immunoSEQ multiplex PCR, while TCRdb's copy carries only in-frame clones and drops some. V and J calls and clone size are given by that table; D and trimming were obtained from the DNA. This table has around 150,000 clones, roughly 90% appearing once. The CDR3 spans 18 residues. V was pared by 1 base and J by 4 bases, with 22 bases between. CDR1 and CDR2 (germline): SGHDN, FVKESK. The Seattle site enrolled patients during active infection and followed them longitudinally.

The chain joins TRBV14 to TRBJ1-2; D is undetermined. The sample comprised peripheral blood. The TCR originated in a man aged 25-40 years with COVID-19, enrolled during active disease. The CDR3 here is CASSQGGRVSSTSYGYTF. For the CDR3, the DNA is TGTGCCAGCAGCCAAGGAGGGCGAGTAAGCTCTACTTCCTATGGCTACACCTTC.